This T cell receptor (beta chain) originates from a study of T cell repertoires in cytomegalovirus infection. Background on the study: In the study, CMV epitopes included recently identified HLA-C-restricted and well-studied HLA-B-restricted ones. Through public TCR beta signatures, both CMV infection and matching HLA type were indicated.

In regard to this clonotype: Its antigen is as yet unknown.

The V end lost 5 bases, the J end lost 2 bases, and 12 bases lay between the germline ends. CDR1 is SGHNT, CDR2 YENEEA, per germline. This CDR3 contains 15 residues. Using its own MiXCR run on the reads, TCRdb lists one record per CDR3 protein. The table has approximately 990,000 distinct CDR3 sequences, under 40% seen once; the top ten hold 10% to 15%. The sequencing used cultured CD8+ T cells from PBMCs, collected from culture after CMV antigen stimulation. This chain links TRBV11-3 with TRBJ1-4; D gene unclear. The origin of this receptor is a human donor in good health (CMV status not recorded). Some clones in this sample may be carry-over from other donors' samples. Here the CDR3 reads CASSQGLETNEKLFF. The CDR3 region has the DNA TGTGCCAGCAGCCAAGGACTGGAGACTAATGAAAAACTGTTTTTT.